The 30 T cell receptor beta chains below all came from one sample that was sequenced in a study of T cells after yellow fever vaccination. One entry per CDR3 protein, called by TCRdb with MiXCR from the 5' RACE reads. Of under 600,000 distinct CDR3 sequences in the sample, approximately 15% were seen once. Source: PBMCs, taken on the day of the yellow fever booster vaccination. The receptors here all came from a man under 40 who received the YFV17D yellow fever vaccine.

The V and J genes are TRBV20-1 and TRBJ2-3; 7 bases fit TRBD2. Germline values: CDR1 DFQATT, CDR2 SNEGSKA (reference sequence). With 3 bases clipped from V and 4 bases from J, the junction kept 4 bases outside the gene matches. This CDR3 region has 13 residues. In DNA form, the CDR3 reads TGCAGTGCTAGCGGGGAGGGTCCAGATACGCAGTATTTT. Its translation: CSASGEGPDTQYF.

This clonotype was detected a few times. V is TRBV20-1 and J is TRBJ1-1; tentative D call: TRBD1 (5 bases). Looked up from germline, CDR1 is DFQATT and CDR2 is SNEGSKA (reference sequence). V was shortened by 0 bases and J by 0 bases, with 14 bases between the two germline ends. This CDR3 has 16 amino acids. The DNA of the CDR3 is TGCAGTGCTAGAGATCTGAGAGCAGGGTTGAACACTGAAGCTTTCTTT. Encoded protein: CSARDLRAGLNTEAFF.

This clonotype appeared many times. V gene TRBV20-1 combines with J gene TRBJ1-4; D not certain. The CDR3 spans 13 residues. The germline CDR1 and CDR2 sequences are DFQATT and SNEGSKA (reference sequence). Between the trimmed V and J ends, which lost 6 bases and 8 bases, there was a span of 16 bases. The CDR3 region has the DNA TGCAGTGCGCCGATCGATAGAGGGGAAAAACTGTTTTTT. Its translation: CSAPIDRGEKLFF.

The chain has TRBV25-1 and TRBJ1-2; D is possibly TRBD1 (5 bases). V was clipped by 3 bases and J by 7 bases, with 9 bases between them. Germline CDR1 and CDR2: MGHDK and SYGVNS. This CDR3 region has 12 residues. Here the CDR3 DNA reads TGTGCCAGCAGTGATGCAGGGTTTGGCTACACCTTC. It yields the protein CASSDAGFGYTF.

This clonotype was seen a few times. The chain links TRBV6-5 to TRBJ2-7; no clear D gene. This CDR3 has 16 residues. The germline V gene encodes CDR1 MNHEY and CDR2 SVGAGI. The V end lost 2 bases, the J end lost 0 bases, and 14 bases lay between the germline ends. The CDR3, as DNA: TGTGCCAGCAGTTACGACCCCAGCGCCCTCTCCTACGAGCAGTACTTC. Protein: CASSYDPSALSYEQYF.

This clonotype showed up just a few times. V usage is TRBV2 and J usage is TRBJ2-5; the D gene is possibly TRBD1 (5 bases). Trimming pared 9 bases from V and 5 bases from J, leaving 10 bases between. The germline CDR1 and CDR2 sequences are SNHLY and FYNNEI. This CDR3 region has 11 residues. The CDR3 region is CARDAGETQYF. The CDR3 coding sequence is TGTGCCAGGGACGCAGGGGAGACCCAGTACTTC.

CDR3 DNA sequence: TGTGCCAGCAGCGCCCGAGGACTAGCATTACAAGAGACCCAGTACTTC. It codes for CASSARGLALQETQYF. V is TRBV9 and J is TRBJ2-5; 8 bases fit TRBD2. This CDR3 has 16 residues. Germline V gene lookup returns CDR1 SGDLS and CDR2 YYNGEE. V lost 3 bases and J lost 2; bases outside the gene matches: 9.

The genes are TRBV29-1 and TRBJ1-1; D is unresolved. CDR1 and CDR2 (germline): SQVTM, ANQGSEA. V was cut by 7 bases and J by 0 bases, with 9 bases left in between. This CDR3 region has 12 residues. The CDR3 DNA reads as TGCAGCGCCTACGCTTTGAACACTGAAGCTTTCTTT. Translation gives CSAYALNTEAFF. Full variable domain (remainder filled in from reference TRBV29-1 and TRBJ1-1): SAVISQKPSRDICQRGTSLTIQCQVDSQVTMMFWYRQQPGQSLTLIATANQGSEATYESGFVIDKFPISRPNLTFSTLTVSNMSPEDSSIYLCSAYALNTEAFFGQGTRLTVV.

Note on this clonotype: A read error may account for a junction end that differs from germline. The chain has TRBV6-2 or TRBV6-3 and TRBJ2-7; 7 bases line up with TRBD2. This CDR3 has 14 residues. Per germline, CDR1 MNHEY and CDR2 SVGEGT. The CDR3 loop is CASSYSGLTPGRHF. The CDR3 region has the DNA TGTGCCAGCAGTTACTCGGGACTAACACCCGGTCGGCACTTC.

The chain joins TRBV6-2 or TRBV6-3 to TRBJ2-2; D remains unclear. The germline CDR1 and CDR2 sequences are MNHEY and SVGEGT. There are 15 residues in the CDR3. Trimming stripped 7 bases from V and 4 bases from J, with 16 bases between. The CDR3 DNA is TGTGCCAGCACCCACAGCCCTGCTCCCACCGGGGAGCTGTTTTTT. Translation: CASTHSPAPTGELFF.

This clonotype turned up a few times. J is TRBJ2-2 and V is TRBV20-1; TRBD1 aligns across 8 bases. Germline V lookup: CDR1 DFQATT, CDR2 SNEGSKA (reference sequence). V trimming: 3 bases; J trimming: 11 bases; junction bases outside the gene matches: 5. This CDR3 is 12 amino acids long. DNA for the CDR3: TGCAGTGCTAGCCGACAGGGGTCTGAGCTGTTTTTT. Translating gives CSASRQGSELFF.

The gene calls are TRBV11-2 and TRBJ2-1; maybe TRBD1 (5 bases). V lost 0 bases and J 7 bases, leaving 10 bases between the germline ends. The V gene's germline CDR1 is SGHAT and CDR2 FQNNGV. CDR3 length: 14 residues. The CDR3 loop reads CASSLDIRVNEQFF. DNA for the CDR3: TGTGCCAGCAGCTTAGATATCAGGGTTAATGAGCAGTTCTTC.

The CDR3 region has the DNA TGTGCCAGCAGCCCCCCCAGGAGTTCAGATACGCAGTATTTT. Translating gives CASSPPRSSDTQYF. J is TRBJ2-3 and V is TRBV12-3 or TRBV12-4; no firm D call. CDR3 length: 14 residues. The V end lost 6 bases, the J end lost 4 bases, and 14 bases lay between the germline ends.

This clonotype has more than one count but fewer than ten. The chain links TRBV10-1 to TRBJ2-3; D ambiguous. Germline lookup yields CDR1 WNHNN and CDR2 SYGVQD (reference sequence). V lost 4 bases to trimming and J lost 5 bases, with 10 bases between them. The CDR3 runs 13 residues. CDR3 sequence reads: CASSVGIGDTQYF. The CDR3 bases are TGCGCCAGCAGTGTGGGGATCGGAGATACGCAGTATTTT.

The chain joins TRBV12-3 or TRBV12-4 to TRBJ1-6, with D uncertain. The CDR3 sequence is 13 residues long. Trimming stripped 1 base from V and 9 bases from J, with 7 bases between. This CDR3 reads CASSLGQGSPLHF. CDR3 coding DNA: TGTGCCAGCAGTTTAGGCCAAGGTTCACCCCTCCACTTT.

This clonotype came up a few times. The chain has TRBV3-1 and TRBJ2-3; D is perhaps TRBD1 or TRBD2 (6 bases each). CDR1 LGHDT and CDR2 YNNKEL come from the germline V gene (reference sequence). V was cut by 1 base and J by 4 bases, with 12 bases left in between. The CDR3 sequence is 15 residues long. The CDR3 loop is CASSQGRGFADTQYF. As DNA, the CDR3 is TGTGCCAGCAGCCAAGGGAGGGGGTTTGCAGATACGCAGTATTTT.

V is TRBV10-3 and J is TRBJ2-2; D gene unclear. Trimming shortened V by 10 bases and J by 0 bases, and 6 bases separated the two germline ends. This CDR3 is 12 amino acids long. The germline CDR1 and CDR2 sequences are ENHRY and SYGVKD. CDR3 DNA: TGTGCCACAAAAGCGAACACCGGGGAGCTGTTTTTT. Its translation: CATKANTGELFF.

This clonotype was observed a few times. This chain uses TRBV27 with TRBJ1-6, with D perhaps matching TRBD1 (6 bases). V was cut by 5 bases and J by 10 bases, with 9 bases left in between. Germline V gene data show CDR1 as MNHEY and CDR2 as SMNVEV (reference sequence). The CDR3 contains 12 residues. The CDR3 is CASSQQGSPLHF. Written as DNA, the CDR3 is TGTGCCAGCAGTCAACAGGGCTCACCCCTCCACTTT.

This clonotype has a handful of counts. The chain is built from TRBV18 and TRBJ1-1; the D gene is possibly TRBD1 (5 bases). Trimming stripped 3 bases from V and 1 base from J, with 21 bases between. Germline CDR1 is KGHSH and CDR2 is LQKENI. This CDR3 spans 18 amino acids. In DNA, the CDR3 is TGTGCCAGCTCACCCCTCCGGGACCAGGGAAGAGGGAACACTGAAGCTTTCTTT. Its protein product is CASSPLRDQGRGNTEAFF. The whole variable domain, remainder taken from reference TRBV18 and TRBJ1-1, is NAGVMQNPRHLVRRRGQEARLRCSPMKGHSHVYWYRQLPEEGLKFMVYLQKENIIDESGMPKERFSAEFPKEGPSILRIQQVVRGDSAAYFCASSPLRDQGRGNTEAFFGQGTRLTVV.

The rearrangement uses TRBV7-9 and TRBJ2-1; 9 nucleotides align to TRBD1. The trim removed 5 bases at V and 4 bases at J, leaving 9 bases unmatched. The length of the CDR3 is 16 residues. Germline V CDR1 and CDR2: SEHNR, FQNEAQ (reference sequence). In DNA form, the CDR3 reads TGTGCCAGCAGCCCAAACAGGGGGCAGGGGTACAATGAGCAGTTCTTC. Translated: CASSPNRGQGYNEQFF.

The chain couples TRBV7-9 to TRBJ2-5; 8 bases map to TRBD1. CDR3 size: 14 residues. Trimming cost V 4 bases and J 2 bases; bases outside gene matches: 3. Germline V gene data show CDR1 as SEHNR and CDR2 as FQNEAQ (reference sequence). CDR3 region: CASSWTGSQETQYF. The CDR3 DNA follows: TGTGCCAGCAGCTGGACAGGGTCTCAAGAGACCCAGTACTTC.

This clonotype was detected only a few times. The V gene is TRBV5-4, the J gene TRBJ2-6, with 8 positions matching TRBD2. The CDR3 is made up of 17 amino acids. V lost 0 bases to trimming and J lost 3 bases; unmatched junction nucleotides: 5. Germline lookup yields CDR1 SGHNT and CDR2 YYREEE (reference sequence). CDR3 DNA sequence: TGTGCCAGCAGCTTGGGAGCGGGAGTTAGTGGGGCCAACGTCCTGACTTTC. Protein sequence: CASSLGAGVSGANVLTF.

This chain joins TRBV9 and TRBJ1-1; a possible D gene is TRBD1 (6 bases). Germline CDR1 is SGDLS and CDR2 is YYNGEE. Trimming took off 1 base at V and 0 bases at J, with 10 bases between the two ends. This CDR3 contains 15 residues. CDR3 loop: CASSVRGVVNTEAFF. In nucleotides, the CDR3 is TGTGCCAGCAGCGTAAGGGGGGTCGTGAACACTGAAGCTTTCTTT. Supplemented by reference TRBV9 and TRBJ1-1, the full variable domain reads DSGVTQTPKHLITATGQRVTLRCSPRSGDLSVYWYQQSLDQGLQFLIQYYNGEERAKGNILERFSAQQFPDLHSELNLSSLELGDSALYFCASSVRGVVNTEAFFGQGTRLTVV.

This chain links TRBV19 with TRBJ2-2, with a tentative D call TRBD2 (5 bases). Germline V gives CDR1 LNHDA, CDR2 SQIVND (reference sequence). The V gene lost 3 bases and the J gene lost 6 bases, with 11 bases spanning the gap. This CDR3 has 14 residues. CDR3 residues: CASSIPGRAGELFF. The CDR3 DNA follows: TGTGCCAGTAGTATCCCCGGGCGGGCCGGGGAGCTGTTTTTT. Full variable domain (remainder filled in from reference TRBV19 and TRBJ2-2): DGGITQSPKYLFRKEGQNVTLSCEQNLNHDAMYWYRQDPGQGLRLIYYSQIVNDFQKGDIAEGYSVSREKKESFPLTVTSAQKNPTAFYLCASSIPGRAGELFFGEGSRLTVL.

This chain links TRBV25-1 with TRBJ1-6, with D unclear. V dropped 3 bases and J dropped 7 bases, with 7 bases sitting between them. The germline gives CDR1 MGHDK, CDR2 SYGVNS. This CDR3 is built from 13 residues. The CDR3 here is CASSDHKNSPLHF. The CDR3 DNA is TGTGCCAGCAGTGATCACAAGAATTCACCCCTCCACTTT.

This clonotype was observed many times. The chain recombines TRBV3-1 with TRBJ2-2, with no clear D. This CDR3 region has 14 residues. The V gene's germline CDR1 is LGHDT and CDR2 YNNKEL (reference sequence). Trimming took off 0 bases at V and 4 bases at J, with 6 bases between the two ends. The CDR3 nucleotides are TGTGCCAGCAGCCAAGAGCCGGTCACCGGGGAGCTGTTTTTT. Translating gives CASSQEPVTGELFF.

The chain carries TRBV5-1 and TRBJ1-1, with a tentative D call TRBD1 (6 bases). The CDR3 extends over 15 amino acids. V shed 0 bases and J shed 1 base, with 10 bases lying between them. The germline V gene has CDR1 SGHRS and CDR2 YFSETQ. This CDR3 is CASSLVTGPNTEAFF. The DNA for the CDR3 is TGCGCCAGCAGCTTGGTTACAGGGCCGAACACTGAAGCTTTCTTT.

This chain uses TRBV20-1 with TRBJ2-7; D perhaps matches TRBD1 (7 bases). Looked up from germline, CDR1 is DFQATT and CDR2 is SNEGSKA (reference sequence). The germline V and J ends were trimmed by 0 bases and 7 bases, with 34 bases remaining between them. The CDR3 length is 20 residues. The CDR3 DNA follows: TGCAGTGCTAGAGATCTTTCGGGGGAGACAGGGTCCCATCTGAGCGGGGAGCAGTACTTC. Its translation: CSARDLSGETGSHLSGEQYF.

The chain has TRBV11-2 and TRBJ2-1, with a possible D match to TRBD1 (7 bases). This CDR3 has 19 residues. V lost 1 base to trimming and J lost 0 bases, with 19 bases between them. Germline CDR1 SGHAT, CDR2 FQNNGV. CDR3 sequence reads: CASSLGGLQGTGSYNEQFF. The CDR3 DNA is TGTGCCAGCAGCTTAGGGGGCCTACAGGGGACTGGCTCCTACAATGAGCAGTTCTTC.

This clonotype came up a few times. J is TRBJ2-1 and V is TRBV19; 9 bases line up with TRBD2. The germline gives CDR1 LNHDA, CDR2 SQIVND (reference sequence). Trimming cost V 4 bases and J 6 bases; bases outside gene matches: 7. This CDR3 region has 15 residues. The CDR3 DNA reads TGTGCCAGTAGTACGGTAGCGGGAGCTGGCAATGAGCAGTTCTTC. It yields the protein CASSTVAGAGNEQFF.